The 21 T cell receptor beta chains below come from one sample, sequenced in a study of lymphopenia after photon versus proton radiotherapy. TCRdb keeps only in-frame clones here, not all; method: immunoSEQ multiplex PCR. Altogether tens of thousands of clones are present, over 70% being singletons, with the ten largest covering roughly 1.4%. The material sequenced was peripheral blood, taken from a patient treated with proton-based radiotherapy. Every receptor here comes from a man between 60 and 75 years old with pancreatic cancer.

The V and J genes are TRBV7-9 and TRBJ1-1; TRBD1 matches at 8 bases. V was pared by 3 bases and J by 5 bases, with 8 bases of the junction left unmatched. CDR3 length: 15 residues. Germline V gives CDR1 SEHNR, CDR2 FQNEAQ (reference sequence). DNA for the CDR3: TGTGCCAGCAGCTTTACAGGCACAGGGGGGACTGAAGCTTTCTTT. Protein: CASSFTGTGGTEAFF.

This chain connects TRBV7-8 to TRBJ1-2; unclear D gene. Germline V gives CDR1 SGHVS, CDR2 FQNEAQ. Deletions cut 1 base from V and 3 bases from J, with 9 bases between. The CDR3 spans 14 residues. As DNA, the CDR3 is TGTGCCAGCAGCTTAGGAGGCCTGTACTATGGCTACACCTTC. It encodes CASSLGGLYYGYTF.

The rearrangement joins TRBV5-5 to TRBJ2-5, with a tentative D call TRBD1 (6 bases). CDR3 size: 15 residues. The germline V gene has CDR1 SGHKS and CDR2 YYEKEE (reference sequence). The V gene lost 2 bases and the J gene lost 5 bases, with 16 bases spanning the gap. CDR3 sequence reads: CASSFEQGIRETQYF. In DNA form, the CDR3 reads TGTGCCAGCAGCTTCGAACAGGGAATTAGGGAGACCCAGTACTTC.

The V gene is TRBV11-2, the J gene TRBJ2-3; the D is unclear. Germline V gene sequence: CDR1 SGHAT, CDR2 FQNNGV. CDR3 length: 14 residues. The ends were cut back, 8 bases at V and 1 base at J, with 13 bases in the middle. In nucleotides, the CDR3 is TGTGCCAGCGCTACCCTAAAAGGCACAGATACGCAGTATTTT. It codes for CASATLKGTDTQYF.

This clone was found a few times. The chain couples TRBV11-2 to TRBJ1-2; D unresolved. Between the trimmed V and J ends, which lost 5 bases and 2 bases, there was a span of 9 bases. Germline V gene data show CDR1 as SGHAT and CDR2 as FQNNGV. This CDR3 is 13 amino acids long. CDR3: CASSPIGNYGYTF. DNA of the CDR3: TGTGCCAGCAGCCCGATAGGCAACTATGGCTACACCTTC.

The V and J genes are TRBV6-1 and TRBJ1-4, with 10 bases fitting TRBD1. Germline CDR1 MNHNS, CDR2 SASEGT. Trimming at V came to 6 bases and at J to 7 bases, leaving 5 bases not matched to a gene. This CDR3 is built from 14 residues. In DNA form, the CDR3 reads TGTGCCAGCAGGGACAGGGGGAGAAGTGAAAAACTGTTTTTT. It yields the protein CASRDRGRSEKLFF.

The V and J genes are TRBV15 and TRBJ2-2, with 12 bases identical to TRBD2. V was pared by 1 base and J by 5 bases, with 8 bases of the junction left unmatched. The CDR3 totals 18 residues. CDR1 and CDR2 (germline): LNHNV, YYDKDF (reference sequence). In DNA form, the CDR3 reads TGTGCCACCAGCAGAGGGTGGCTAGCGGGAGGGTATACCGGGGAGCTGTTTTTT. It is translated as CATSRGWLAGGYTGELFF. Drawing the rest from reference TRBV15 and TRBJ2-2, the complete variable domain is DAMVIQNPRYQVTQFGKPVTLSCSQTLNHNVMYWYQQKSSQAPKLLFHYYDKDFNNEADTPDNFQSRRPNTSFCFLDIRSPGLGDTAMYLCATSRGWLAGGYTGELFFGEGSRLTVL.

In the case of this clone: The same CDR3 can be traced to other DNA sequences in this sample. The chain carries TRBV7-6 and TRBJ2-7; 8 bases match TRBD2. The germline V gene has CDR1 SGHVS and CDR2 FNYEAQ. After removal of 8 bases from V and 3 bases from J, the junction contained 9 bases not matched to a gene. This CDR3 is 14 amino acids long. The CDR3 region has the DNA TGTGCCAGCTCTCCGAGGAGCGGGAGCTACGAGCAGTACTTC. Amino acid sequence: CASSPRSGSYEQYF.

About this clone: The germline gene is not matched at one end of the junction; a read error may be the cause. The CDR3 reads CASSRDRGPGETQYF. As DNA, the CDR3 is TGTGCTAGCAGCAGGGACAGGGGGCCGGGGGAGACCCAGTACTTC. This rearrangement joins TRBV7-7 to TRBJ2-5; 12 positions match TRBD1. The CDR3 is made up of 15 amino acids. Germline CDR1 SSHAT, CDR2 FNYEAQ (reference sequence).

The chain links TRBV7-2 to TRBJ2-3; no clear D. The germline gives CDR1 SGHTA, CDR2 FQGNSA. V was trimmed by 5 bases and J by 9 bases, leaving 12 bases between them. The CDR3 covers 12 residues. As DNA, the CDR3 is TGTGCCAGCAGCCCAGGTTCCGTGACGCAGTATTTT. This encodes CASSPGSVTQYF.

V is TRBV20-1 and J is TRBJ1-2; D uncertain. The CDR3 is made up of 11 amino acids. Trimming took 2 bases from V and 6 from J, leaving 7 bases between them. CDR1 is DFQATT, CDR2 SNEGSKA, per germline (reference sequence). The CDR3 nucleotides are TGCAGTGCTAGAAGACTGAATGGCTACACCTTC. It is translated as CSARRLNGYTF.

The chain recombines TRBV7-2 with TRBJ1-1; D gene unclear. The V gene's germline CDR1 is SGHTA and CDR2 FQGNSA. The CDR3 is 12 residues long. Trimming removed 3 bases from V and 4 bases from J, with 6 bases in between. The CDR3 DNA reads as TGTGCCAGCAGCTTGGATCGCACTGAAGCTTTCTTT. Protein: CASSLDRTEAFF.

The chain uses TRBV20-1 and TRBJ2-7; D remains unclear. CDR3 size: 11 residues. V lost 2 bases and J lost 6, with 8 bases in between. Germline CDR1 is DFQATT and CDR2 is SNEGSKA (reference sequence). CDR3 bases: TGCAGTGCTAGAAGTGAGTTCGAGCAGTACTTC. Translation gives CSARSEFEQYF.

V and J are TRBV29-1 and TRBJ2-1; D gene unclear. The CDR3 has 13 amino acids. Germline-derived CDR1 and CDR2 are SQVTM and ANQGSEA. The V gene lost 4 bases and the J gene lost 0 bases, with 7 bases spanning the gap. The CDR3 DNA reads as TGCAGCGTTGGGACGAGCTCCTACAATGAGCAGTTCTTC. Protein product: CSVGTSSYNEQFF.

The chain links TRBV7-9 to TRBJ2-2; no clear D. This CDR3 is built from 14 residues. Trimming removed 5 bases from V and 6 bases from J, with 13 bases in between. The germline V gene encodes CDR1 SEHNR and CDR2 FQNEAQ (reference sequence). CDR3 sequence (DNA): TGTGCCAGCAGCCCCCTGTGGGTGTCCGGGGAGCTGTTTTTT. Translated, it gives CASSPLWVSGELFF.

The J gene is TRBJ2-6, the V gene TRBV9; 9 nucleotides match TRBD1. Per the germline V gene, CDR1 is SGDLS and CDR2 is YYNGEE. V shed 4 bases, J shed 2 bases, and the junction held 16 bases outside the gene matches. CDR3 length: 20 amino acids. CDR3 DNA sequence: TGTGCCAGCAGCCCCCAGAGCAACAGGGGGCGGGGTGCTGGGGCCAACGTCCTGACTTTC. Amino acid sequence: CASSPQSNRGRGAGANVLTF.

V is TRBV7-6 and J is TRBJ1-2; 10 bases are shared with TRBD1. Germline trimming cut 5 bases from V and 3 bases from J; bases unmatched to any gene: 9. The CDR3 consists of 16 residues. Germline V CDR1 and CDR2: SGHVS, FNYEAQ. The CDR3 nucleotides read TGTGCCAGCAGCAATGGAGGGACAGGGGCGGACTATGGCTACACCTTC. Amino acids: CASSNGGTGADYGYTF.

This clone has just one count. This chain connects TRBV4-1 to TRBJ2-7; 12 bases line up with TRBD2. V dropped 3 bases and J dropped 4; count of bases not matched to a gene: 7. Germline lookup yields CDR1 MGHRA and CDR2 YSYEKL. This CDR3 contains 16 residues. As DNA, the CDR3 is TGCGCCAGCAGCCAGCTGACTAGCGGGAGAAGGTACGAGCAGTACTTC. It specifies CASSQLTSGRRYEQYF.

The DNA of the CDR3 is TGTGCCAGCAGTTTACAGGGGAACACTGAAGCTTTCTTT. Translating gives CASSLQGNTEAFF. The chain combines TRBV28 with TRBJ1-1, with D tentatively TRBD1 (5 bases). The CDR3 covers 13 residues. With 2 bases removed from V and 1 base from J, the gap between germline ends came to 5 bases. The germline V gene has CDR1 MDHEN and CDR2 SYDVKM.

J is TRBJ2-1 and V is TRBV14, with 7 bases matching TRBD2. V shed 1 base, J shed 4 bases, and the junction held 4 bases outside the gene matches. The CDR3 contains 15 residues. Per germline, CDR1 SGHDN and CDR2 FVKESK. The CDR3 spells CASSQVAGDYNEQFF. The CDR3 nucleotides are TGTGCCAGCAGCCAAGTTGCGGGAGATTACAATGAGCAGTTCTTC.

A note on this clone: Other DNA sequences within the sample encode an identical CDR3. CDR3 region: CASRPDRGRETQYF. Here the CDR3 DNA reads TGTGCCAGCAGACCCGACAGGGGGCGAGAGACCCAGTACTTC. The chain links TRBV7-9 to TRBJ2-5, with TRBD1 identical over 10 bases. The CDR3 is 14 residues long. After removal of 6 bases from V and 4 bases from J, the junction contained 5 bases not matched to a gene. CDR1 is SEHNR, CDR2 FQNEAQ, per germline (reference sequence). Full variable domain (remainder filled in from reference TRBV7-9 and TRBJ2-5): DTGVSQNPRHKITKRGQNVTFRCDPISEHNRLYWYRQTLGQGPEFLTYFQNEAQLEKSRLLSDRFSAERPKGSFSTLEIQRTEQGDSAMYLCASRPDRGRETQYFGPGTRLLVL.